Below, 19 T cell receptor beta chains from the same sample are listed, as sequenced in a study of blood T cell repertoires in COVID-19. Assay: immunoSEQ multiplex PCR; the TCRdb copy retains only in-frame clones and omits some. The data show about 160,000 clones, roughly four fifths seen once. The sample taken for sequencing was peripheral blood. Receptor source: a human donor with acute or convalescent COVID-19. The donor label of this sample is uncertain.

The rearrangement links TRBV5-4 to TRBJ1-1, with TRBD1 matching over 7 bases. CDR3 length equals 14 residues. V was pared by 8 bases and J by 0 bases, with 7 bases of the junction left unmatched. Germline CDR1 and CDR2: SGHNT and YYREEE (reference sequence). The CDR3 bases are TGTGCCAGTGGGACAGTCGATTTGAACACTGAAGCTTTCTTT. Translated: CASGTVDLNTEAFF.

This clone is a singleton in its sample. The chain uses TRBV6-5 and TRBJ1-1; 8 nucleotides line up with TRBD1. Germline V CDR1 and CDR2: MNHEY, SVGAGI. CDR3 length: 14 residues. The V gene end was trimmed by 7 bases and the J gene end by 4 bases; junction bases not matched to a gene: 8. The CDR3 DNA follows: TGTGCCAGCACCTCAGGGGGCTTGGGCACTGAAGCTTTCTTT. This translates into CASTSGGLGTEAFF.

The chain is built from TRBV15 and TRBJ1-2, with TRBD1 as a possible D gene (5 bases). Between the trimmed V and J ends, which lost 1 base and 4 bases, there was a span of 13 bases. Germline lookup yields CDR1 LNHNV and CDR2 YYDKDF (reference sequence). The CDR3 totals 15 residues. CDR3 bases: TGTGCCACCAGCAGAGCCCGGGACTTCCCCTATGGCTACACCTTC. It yields the protein CATSRARDFPYGYTF. The full variable domain, with the rest looked up from reference TRBV15 and TRBJ1-2, is DAMVIQNPRYQVTQFGKPVTLSCSQTLNHNVMYWYQQKSSQAPKLLFHYYDKDFNNEADTPDNFQSRRPNTSFCFLDIRSPGLGDTAMYLCATSRARDFPYGYTFGSGTRLTVV.

This chain connects TRBV4-1 to TRBJ1-5; 12 bases line up with TRBD1. This CDR3 is built from 18 residues. Germline lookup yields CDR1 MGHRA and CDR2 YSYEKL. After removal of 2 bases from V and 2 bases from J, the junction contained 7 bases not matched to a gene. CDR3 in DNA: TGCGCCAGCAGCCAACCCGGGACAGGGGGCGGGGGCAATCAGCCCCAGCATTTT. It is translated as CASSQPGTGGGGNQPQHF.

This chain connects TRBV6-5 to TRBJ2-7; 11 nucleotides line up with TRBD1. The CDR3 extends over 15 amino acids. CDR1 MNHEY and CDR2 SVGAGI come from the germline V gene. Trimming at V came to 2 bases and at J to 2 bases, leaving 2 bases not matched to a gene. The CDR3: CASSYKDRGPYEQYF. CDR3 DNA: TGTGCCAGCAGTTACAAGGACAGGGGGCCCTACGAGCAGTACTTC.

The chain links TRBV29-1 to TRBJ2-3; 9 bases are shared with TRBD1. Germline-derived CDR1 and CDR2 are SQVTM and ANQGSEA. V shed 0 bases, J shed 3 bases, and the junction held 4 bases outside the gene matches. The CDR3 is made up of 15 amino acids. The CDR3 sequence is CSVEDRDRETDTQYF. CDR3 sequence (DNA): TGCAGCGTTGAAGACCGGGACAGGGAAACAGATACGCAGTATTTT.

This clone was detected only once. The genes are TRBV25-1 and TRBJ1-4, with 7 nucleotides matching TRBD1. CDR1 is MGHDK, CDR2 SYGVNS, per germline. V shed 6 bases, J shed 8 bases, and the junction held 15 bases outside the gene matches. CDR3 size: 16 residues. The CDR3 loop is CASSREEGAVGEKLFF. The CDR3 bases are TGTGCCAGCAGCAGGGAGGAGGGGGCGGTAGGGGAAAAACTGTTTTTT.

This sequence joins TRBV2 and TRBJ1-2; 8 nucleotides align to TRBD1. The CDR3 has 15 residues. Germline-derived CDR1 and CDR2 are SNHLY and FYNNEI. The J segment lost 5 bases and the V segment lost 8 bases, leaving 13 bases of the junction unmatched. CDR3: CASSRYGQGLYGYTF. Here the CDR3 DNA reads TGTGCCAGCTCTAGATACGGACAGGGATTGTATGGCTACACCTTC.

The gene calls are TRBV19 and TRBJ1-3; D possibly corresponds to TRBD1 (5 bases). Trimming shortened V by 5 bases and J by 10 bases, and 15 bases separated the two germline ends. Germline-derived CDR1 and CDR2 are LNHDA and SQIVND (reference sequence). This CDR3 is 13 amino acids long. This chain's CDR3 is CASSPGPGGTIYF. CDR3 sequence (DNA): TGTGCCAGTAGTCCTGGACCGGGGGGAACCATATATTTT.

This clone was recorded once. The rearrangement uses TRBV7-6 and TRBJ1-6; D is unresolved. This CDR3 region has 13 residues. Trimming stripped 1 base from V and 8 bases from J, with 6 bases between. The germline gives CDR1 SGHVS, CDR2 FNYEAQ. The CDR3 sequence: CASSLGGDSPLHF. CDR3 DNA: TGTGCCAGCAGCTTAGGCGGGGATTCACCCCTCCACTTT. The entire variable domain, with the rest obtained from reference TRBV7-6 and TRBJ1-6, is as follows: GAGVSQSPRYKVTKRGQDVALRCDPISGHVSLYWYRQALGQGPEFLTYFNYEAQQDKSGLPNDRFSAERPEGSISTLTIQRTEQRDSAMYRCASSLGGDSPLHFGNGTRLTVT.

This sequence joins TRBV29-1 and TRBJ1-2; D is possibly TRBD1 (6 bases). V lost 3 bases to trimming and J lost 6 bases, with 14 bases between them. CDR1 is SQVTM, CDR2 ANQGSEA, per germline. This CDR3 comprises 13 residues. In DNA form, the CDR3 reads TGCAGCGTTGACGGCAGGGGTGTGGATGGCTACACCTTC. Encoded protein: CSVDGRGVDGYTF.

CDR3 amino acids: CASSEITGVTYNSPLHF. The CDR3 DNA sequence: TGTGCCAGCAGTGAAATCACAGGGGTCACCTATAATTCACCCCTCCACTTT. The rearrangement uses TRBV2 and TRBJ1-6; 7 nucleotides line up with TRBD1. The CDR3 contains 17 residues. After removal of 2 bases from V and 2 bases from J, the junction contained 6 bases not matched to a gene. Germline V gives CDR1 SNHLY, CDR2 FYNNEI.

This clone was found a few times. This chain connects TRBV5-1 to TRBJ2-1, with D maybe TRBD2 (6 bases). The length of the CDR3 is 16 residues. The ends were cut back, 4 bases at V and 5 bases at J, with 19 bases in the middle. CDR1 is SGHRS, CDR2 YFSETQ, per germline. The DNA for the CDR3 is TGCGCCAGCAGCCCGGCGGGGCAGGGAGTAAACAATGAGCAGTTCTTC. Its translation is CASSPAGQGVNNEQFF.

A single count supports this clone. This chain links TRBV18 with TRBJ1-1; TRBD1 matches at 8 bases. V was pared by 6 bases and J by 8 bases, with 5 bases of the junction left unmatched. The CDR3 runs 12 residues. In germline, CDR1 is KGHSH, CDR2 LQKENI. DNA of the CDR3: TGTGCCAGCTCTTCAAGGACAGGGGAAGCTTTCTTT. Protein sequence: CASSSRTGEAFF.

V is TRBV29-1 and J is TRBJ2-5; weak D call: TRBD1 (5 bases). The V end was cut by 6 bases, the J end by 2 bases, with 13 bases between. The CDR3 runs to 13 residues. The germline CDR1 and CDR2 sequences are SQVTM and ANQGSEA. For the CDR3, the DNA is TGCAGCGTAGACAGACAGATTCAAGAGACCCAGTACTTC. Translation: CSVDRQIQETQYF.

The chain recombines TRBV5-1 with TRBJ2-2; the D gene is possibly TRBD1 (5 bases). Germline V lookup: CDR1 SGHRS, CDR2 YFSETQ. V was clipped by 1 base and J by 3 bases, with 10 bases between them. The CDR3 consists of 15 residues. The CDR3 protein is CASSLQGLDTGELFF. Written as DNA, the CDR3 is TGCGCCAGCAGCTTGCAGGGCCTAGACACCGGGGAGCTGTTTTTT. The variable domain in full, completed from reference TRBV5-1 and TRBJ2-2, reads KAGVTQTPRYLIKTRGQQVTLSCSPISGHRSVSWYQQTPGQGLQFLFEYFSETQRNKGNFPGRFSGRQFSNSRSEMNVSTLELGDSALYLCASSLQGLDTGELFFGEGSRLTVL.

The genes are TRBV6-4 and TRBJ1-2; no definite D call. The V end was cut by 4 bases, the J end by 5 bases, with 17 bases between. Germline CDR1 is MRHNA and CDR2 is SNTAGT. The CDR3 length is 15 residues. The CDR3 DNA follows: TGTGCCAGCAGTGTCCAGGCGAGCCGCGAGTATGGCTACACCTTC. Translated: CASSVQASREYGYTF.

The chain links TRBV5-1 to TRBJ2-2, with D possibly TRBD2 on 5 matching bases. Trimming removed 1 base at V and 6 bases at J, with 13 bases between. Germline V gene data show CDR1 as SGHRS and CDR2 as YFSETQ. The CDR3 covers 15 residues. CDR3 sequence (DNA): TGCGCCAGCAGCTTGCTTTTCGGGGATTCCGGGGAGCTGTTTTTT. Its translation: CASSLLFGDSGELFF.

The chain has TRBV11-2 and TRBJ1-6; tentatively, D is TRBD1 (6 bases). The CDR3 has 17 amino acids. From germline, CDR1 is SGHAT and CDR2 FQNNGV. V shed 4 bases and J shed 9 bases, with 22 bases lying between them. CDR3 coding DNA: TGTGCCAGCAGCTCAACAAGGGACCATAGGGGGGGTTCACCCCTCCACTTT. Its protein product is CASSSTRDHRGGSPLHF.